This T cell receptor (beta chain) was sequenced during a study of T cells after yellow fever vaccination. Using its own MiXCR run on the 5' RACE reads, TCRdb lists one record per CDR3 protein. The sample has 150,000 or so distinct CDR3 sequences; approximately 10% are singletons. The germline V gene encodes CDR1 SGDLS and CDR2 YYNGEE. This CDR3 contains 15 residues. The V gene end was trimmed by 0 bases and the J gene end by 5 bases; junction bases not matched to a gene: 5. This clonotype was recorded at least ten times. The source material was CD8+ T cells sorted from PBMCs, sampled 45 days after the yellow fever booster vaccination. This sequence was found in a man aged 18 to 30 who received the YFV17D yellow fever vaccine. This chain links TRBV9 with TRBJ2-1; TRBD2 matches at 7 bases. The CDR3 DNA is TGTGCCAGCAGCGTAGACCGGGACTATAACAATGAGCAGTTCTTC. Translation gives CASSVDRDYNNEQFF.